This record covers a single T cell receptor (beta chain). What it binds is unknown. The sample comes from a study of PD-1 blockade in classical Hodgkin lymphoma. Assay used: immunoSEQ multiplex PCR; TCRdb lists only in-frame clones, some missing. The sample holds roughly 42,000 clones; 76% are singletons and the top ten take under 25%. All trial patients relapsed after autologous stem cell transplantation. CDR1 is SGHRS and CDR2 is YFSETQ in the germline V gene. This CDR3 region has 14 residues. After removal of 0 bases from V and 7 bases from J, the junction contained 3 bases not matched to a gene. General study findings and limits: A significant rise in TCR diversity by C4D1 was seen for CD4+ but not CD8+ cells. Diminished baseline TCR diversity has been reported in newly diagnosed patients relative to healthy donors.

The sequence derives from a human donor with classical Hodgkin lymphoma. V is TRBV5-1 and J is TRBJ2-4; 8 bases match TRBD1. Sequencing was performed on peripheral blood mononuclear cells (PBMCs), taken at baseline. CDR3 nucleotides: TGCGCCAGCAGCTTGGGGGACAGGCTCAACATTCAGTACTTC. Its translation: CASSLGDRLNIQYF.